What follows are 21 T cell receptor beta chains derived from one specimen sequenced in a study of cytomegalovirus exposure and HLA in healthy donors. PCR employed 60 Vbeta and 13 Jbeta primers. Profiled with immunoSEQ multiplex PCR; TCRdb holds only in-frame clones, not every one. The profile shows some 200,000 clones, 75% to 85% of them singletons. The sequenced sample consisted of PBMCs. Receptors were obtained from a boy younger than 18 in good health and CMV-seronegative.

The CDR3 DNA follows: TGTGCCACCAGCGGTGGGGGGGGCACTGAAGCTTTCTTT. It is translated as CATSGGGGTEAFF. The rearrangement uses TRBV15 and TRBJ1-1; possibly TRBD1 for D (5 bases). Germline lookup yields CDR1 LNHNV and CDR2 YYDKDF (reference sequence). With 5 bases removed from V and 4 bases from J, the gap between germline ends came to 11 bases. This CDR3 has 13 residues.

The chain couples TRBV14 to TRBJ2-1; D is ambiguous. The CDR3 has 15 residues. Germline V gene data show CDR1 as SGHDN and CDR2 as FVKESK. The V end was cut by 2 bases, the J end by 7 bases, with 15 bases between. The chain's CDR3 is CASSQSVGSVNEQFF. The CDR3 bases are TGTGCCAGCAGCCAATCCGTCGGGTCGGTAAATGAGCAGTTCTTC. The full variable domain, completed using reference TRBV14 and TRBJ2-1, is EAGVTQFPSHSVIEKGQTVTLRCDPISGHDNLYWYRRVMGKEIKFLLHFVKESKQDESGMPNNRFLAERTGGTYSTLKVQPAELEDSGVYFCASSQSVGSVNEQFFGPGTRLTVL.

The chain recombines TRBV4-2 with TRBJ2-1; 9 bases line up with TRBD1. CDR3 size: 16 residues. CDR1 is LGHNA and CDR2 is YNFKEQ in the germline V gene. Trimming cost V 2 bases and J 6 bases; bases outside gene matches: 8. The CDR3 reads CASSQSSGQGFNEQFF. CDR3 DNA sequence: TGTGCCAGCAGCCAAAGCTCGGGACAGGGTTTCAATGAGCAGTTCTTC.

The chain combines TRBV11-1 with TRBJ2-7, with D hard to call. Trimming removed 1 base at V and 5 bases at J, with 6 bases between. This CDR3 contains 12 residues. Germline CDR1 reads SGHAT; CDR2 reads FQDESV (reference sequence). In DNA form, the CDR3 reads TGTGCCAGCAGCTTAGGTCAGGACGAGCAGTACTTC. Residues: CASSLGQDEQYF.

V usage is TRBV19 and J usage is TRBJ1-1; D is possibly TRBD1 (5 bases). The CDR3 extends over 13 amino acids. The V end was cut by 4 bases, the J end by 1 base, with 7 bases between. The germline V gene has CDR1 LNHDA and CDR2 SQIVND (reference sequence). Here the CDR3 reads CASSTTENTEAFF. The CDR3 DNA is TGTGCCAGTAGTACGACAGAGAACACTGAAGCTTTCTTT.

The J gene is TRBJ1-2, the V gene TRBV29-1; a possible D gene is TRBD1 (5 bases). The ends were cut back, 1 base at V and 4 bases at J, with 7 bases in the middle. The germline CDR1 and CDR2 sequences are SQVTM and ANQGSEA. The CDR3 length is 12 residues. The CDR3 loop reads CSVEGQTYGYTF. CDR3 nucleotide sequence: TGCAGCGTTGAAGGACAGACCTATGGCTACACCTTC.

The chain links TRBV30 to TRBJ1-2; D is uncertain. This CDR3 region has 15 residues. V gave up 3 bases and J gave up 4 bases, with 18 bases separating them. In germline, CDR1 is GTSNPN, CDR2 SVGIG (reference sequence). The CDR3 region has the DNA TGTGCCTGGAGCGAGGCTGCGTCGCGGGGCTATGGCTACACCTTC. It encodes CAWSEAASRGYGYTF.

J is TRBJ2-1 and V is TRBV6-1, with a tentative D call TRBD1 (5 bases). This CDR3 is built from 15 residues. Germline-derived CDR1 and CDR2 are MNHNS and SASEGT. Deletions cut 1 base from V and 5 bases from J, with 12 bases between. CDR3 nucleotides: TGTGCCAGCAGTGAAGTATCCACAGGTAACAATGAGCAGTTCTTC. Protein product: CASSEVSTGNNEQFF.

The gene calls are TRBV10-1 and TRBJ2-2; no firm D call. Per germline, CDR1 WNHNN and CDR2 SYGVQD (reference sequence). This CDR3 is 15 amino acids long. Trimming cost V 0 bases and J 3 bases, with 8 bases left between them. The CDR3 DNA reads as TGCGCCAGCAGTGAGTCGAGGCCCGACACCGGGGAGCTGTTTTTT. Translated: CASSESRPDTGELFF.

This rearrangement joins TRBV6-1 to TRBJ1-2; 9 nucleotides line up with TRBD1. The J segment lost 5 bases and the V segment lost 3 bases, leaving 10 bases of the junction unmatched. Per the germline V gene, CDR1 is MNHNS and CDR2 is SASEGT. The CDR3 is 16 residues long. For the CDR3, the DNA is TGTGCCAGCAGTGAGGCCCCGGGACAGGGAGGGTATGGCTACACCTTC. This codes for CASSEAPGQGGYGYTF.

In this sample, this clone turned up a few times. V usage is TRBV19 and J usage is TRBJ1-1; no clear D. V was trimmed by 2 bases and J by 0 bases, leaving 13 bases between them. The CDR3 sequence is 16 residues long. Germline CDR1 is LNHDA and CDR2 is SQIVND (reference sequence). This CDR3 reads CASSIMAGGMNTEAFF. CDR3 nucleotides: TGTGCCAGTAGTATAATGGCCGGCGGGATGAACACTGAAGCTTTCTTT.

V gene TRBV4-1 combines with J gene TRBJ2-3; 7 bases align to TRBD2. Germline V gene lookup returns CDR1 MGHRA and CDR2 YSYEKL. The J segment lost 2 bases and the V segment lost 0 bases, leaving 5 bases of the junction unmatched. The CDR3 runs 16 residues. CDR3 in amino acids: CASSQEQRGFTDTQYF. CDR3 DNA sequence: TGCGCCAGCAGCCAAGAACAGCGGGGCTTCACAGATACGCAGTATTTT.

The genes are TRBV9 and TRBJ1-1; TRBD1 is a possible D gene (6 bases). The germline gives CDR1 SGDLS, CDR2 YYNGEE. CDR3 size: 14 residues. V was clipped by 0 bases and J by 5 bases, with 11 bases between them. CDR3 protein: CASSVAGDRTEAFF. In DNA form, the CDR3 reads TGTGCCAGCAGCGTAGCAGGGGATAGGACTGAAGCTTTCTTT.

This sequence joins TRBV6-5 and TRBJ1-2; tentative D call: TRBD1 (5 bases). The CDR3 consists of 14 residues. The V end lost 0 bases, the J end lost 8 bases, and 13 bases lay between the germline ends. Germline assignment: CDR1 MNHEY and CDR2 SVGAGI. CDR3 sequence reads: CASSYSVTGGGYTF. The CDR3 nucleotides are TGTGCCAGCAGTTACTCGGTGACCGGGGGAGGCTACACCTTC.

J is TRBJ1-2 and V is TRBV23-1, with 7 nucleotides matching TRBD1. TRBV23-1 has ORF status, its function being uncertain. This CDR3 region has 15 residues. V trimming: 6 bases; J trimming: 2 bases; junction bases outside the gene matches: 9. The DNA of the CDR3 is TGCGCCAGCAGACTGAGACAGGGTCCAAACTATGGCTACACCTTC. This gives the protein CASRLRQGPNYGYTF.

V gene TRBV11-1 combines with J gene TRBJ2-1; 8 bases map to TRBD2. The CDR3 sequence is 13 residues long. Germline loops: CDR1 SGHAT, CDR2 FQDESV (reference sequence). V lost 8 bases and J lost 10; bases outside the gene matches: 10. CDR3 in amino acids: CASGSGTRGEQFF. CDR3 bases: TGTGCCAGCGGATCCGGGACTAGAGGGGAGCAGTTCTTC.

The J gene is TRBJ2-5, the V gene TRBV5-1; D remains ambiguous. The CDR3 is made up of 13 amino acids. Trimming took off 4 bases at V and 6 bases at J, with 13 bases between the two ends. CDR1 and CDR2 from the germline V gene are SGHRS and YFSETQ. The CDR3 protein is CASSPTFGQTQYF. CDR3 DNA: TGCGCCAGCAGCCCCACCTTTGGCCAGACCCAGTACTTC.

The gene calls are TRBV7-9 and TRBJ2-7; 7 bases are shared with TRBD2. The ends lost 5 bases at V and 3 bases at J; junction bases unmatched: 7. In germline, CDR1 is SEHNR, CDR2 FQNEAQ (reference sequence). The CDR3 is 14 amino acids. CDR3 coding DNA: TGTGCCAGCAGCCGTCCCGGCGGGAGCTACGAGCAGTACTTC. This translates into CASSRPGGSYEQYF.

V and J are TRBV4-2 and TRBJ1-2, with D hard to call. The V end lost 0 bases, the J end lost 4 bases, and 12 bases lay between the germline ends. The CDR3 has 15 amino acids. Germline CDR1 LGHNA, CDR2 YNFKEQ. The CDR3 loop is CASSQDRATGYGYTF. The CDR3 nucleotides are TGTGCCAGCAGCCAAGATCGCGCAACTGGCTATGGCTACACCTTC.

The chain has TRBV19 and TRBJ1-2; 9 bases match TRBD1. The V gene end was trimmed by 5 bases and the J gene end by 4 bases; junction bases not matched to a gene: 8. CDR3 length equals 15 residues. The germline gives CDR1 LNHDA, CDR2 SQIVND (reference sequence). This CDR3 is CASSRQGDLIYGYTF. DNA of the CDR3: TGTGCCAGTAGTCGACAGGGGGATTTGATCTATGGCTACACCTTC.

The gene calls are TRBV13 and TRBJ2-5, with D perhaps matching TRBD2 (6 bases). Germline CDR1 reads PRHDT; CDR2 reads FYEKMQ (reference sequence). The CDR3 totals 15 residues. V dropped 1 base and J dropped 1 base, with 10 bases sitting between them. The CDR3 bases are TGTGCCAGCAGCTTAGCGGGGGAGCTCCAAGAGACCCAGTACTTC. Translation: CASSLAGELQETQYF.